Each of the 10 T cell receptor beta chains below was sequenced from the same sample in a study of blood T cell repertoires in COVID-19 (dated by TCRdb to the early 2020s). The protocol used for the library was the immunoSEQ multiplex PCR assay. The table comes from immuneACCESS by way of TCRdb, which keeps in-frame sequences with V and J called. Part of the clones is missing from these tables; in studies checked, under half for an unresolved V gene and the rest for unknown reasons. Recorded for this sample are around 100,000 clones; more than 75% of them occurred a single time. The ten largest clones take up 12% of the sample. Sequenced input: peripheral blood. Source of these receptors: a human donor in a cohort sampled during active COVID-19.

This clone was found once. V and J are TRBV4-2 and TRBJ2-1; 9 positions agree with TRBD1. The CDR3 runs 13 residues. Germline lookup yields CDR1 LGHNA and CDR2 YNFKEQ. With 2 bases clipped from V and 14 bases from J, the junction kept 7 bases outside the gene matches. In nucleotides, the CDR3 is TGTGCCAGCAGCCAAATAGACGGACAGGGGAAGTTCTTC. This translates into CASSQIDGQGKFF.

The chain links TRBV14 to TRBJ1-1; 9 bases match TRBD1. The CDR3 extends over 12 amino acids. V lost 1 base, J lost 11 bases, and 2 bases stayed unmatched. Per the germline V gene, CDR1 is SGHDN and CDR2 is FVKESK. The CDR3 DNA reads as TGTGCCAGCAGCCAAGCGGACAGGGGTGCTTTCTTT. Protein sequence: CASSQADRGAFF. The full variable domain, its missing parts supplied by reference TRBV14 and TRBJ1-1, is EAGVTQFPSHSVIEKGQTVTLRCDPISGHDNLYWYRRVMGKEIKFLLHFVKESKQDESGMPNNRFLAERTGGTYSTLKVQPAELEDSGVYFCASSQADRGAFFGQGTRLTVV.

DNA for the CDR3: TGTGCCAGCAGTGCGGGGAGGATACAAGAGACCCAGTACTTC. Residues: CASSAGRIQETQYF. This rearrangement joins TRBV2 to TRBJ2-5; TRBD2 might be the D (6 bases). The CDR3 runs to 14 residues. Deletions cut 4 bases from V and 2 bases from J, with 11 bases between. In germline, CDR1 is SNHLY, CDR2 FYNNEI.

The CDR3 DNA is TGTGCCAGCAGTTTACAAGGGAGCCACAATGAGCAGTTCTTC. Translated: CASSLQGSHNEQFF. The V gene is TRBV28, the J gene TRBJ2-1, with TRBD2 as a possible D gene (5 bases). This CDR3 contains 14 residues. Trimming left V 2 bases short and J 5 bases short, with 10 bases between. Germline V gene data show CDR1 as MDHEN and CDR2 as SYDVKM.

In its sample, this clone was seen a few times. This chain links TRBV18 with TRBJ1-1; a weak D match, TRBD1 (6 bases). The CDR3 sequence is 13 residues long. V lost 6 bases to trimming and J lost 3 bases, with 11 bases between them. Germline V CDR1 and CDR2: KGHSH, LQKENI. In nucleotides, the CDR3 is TGTGCCAGCTCTCTACAGGGAGACACTGAAGCTTTCTTT. Protein: CASSLQGDTEAFF.

V and J are TRBV3-1 (or the pseudogene TRBV3-2) and TRBJ2-1; D perhaps matches TRBD2 (6 bases). CDR3 size: 15 residues. V shed 4 bases and J shed 0 bases, with 10 bases lying between them. The V gene's germline CDR1 is LGHDT and CDR2 YNNKEL (reference sequence). CDR3 residues: CASSPGLLSYNEQFF. In DNA, the CDR3 is TGTGCCAGCAGCCCAGGACTACTCTCCTACAATGAGCAGTTCTTC.

This chain uses TRBV3-1 (or the pseudogene TRBV3-2) with TRBJ1-1; D not resolved. V was clipped by 0 bases and J by 8 bases, with 7 bases between them. This CDR3 is 12 amino acids long. The V gene's germline CDR1 is LGHDT and CDR2 YNNKEL (reference sequence). The CDR3 bases are TGTGCCAGCAGCCAAGATCGGGAGGAAGCTTTCTTT. This sequence encodes CASSQDREEAFF.

The table lists this clone with a few counts. This rearrangement joins TRBV7-9 to TRBJ1-1; D not resolved. With 4 bases removed from V and 1 base from J, the gap between germline ends came to 10 bases. The CDR3 sequence is 14 residues long. Looked up from germline, CDR1 is SEHNR and CDR2 is FQNEAQ (reference sequence). CDR3 loop: CASSSYNGNTEAFF. CDR3 nucleotides: TGTGCCAGCAGCTCCTATAACGGGAACACTGAAGCTTTCTTT.

This clone was picked up one time. The chain has TRBV5-1 and TRBJ1-4, with a tentative D call TRBD1 (5 bases). CDR1 and CDR2 (germline): SGHRS, YFSETQ. The CDR3 spans 13 residues. Deletions cut 4 bases from V and 8 bases from J, with 12 bases between. CDR3: CASSPGQGEKLFF. The CDR3 nucleotides are TGCGCCAGCAGCCCCGGACAAGGAGAAAAACTGTTTTTT.

The rearrangement uses TRBV18 and TRBJ2-7; 7 positions match TRBD2. V lost 3 bases, J lost 5 bases, and 7 bases stayed unmatched. The length of the CDR3 is 14 residues. Germline loops: CDR1 KGHSH, CDR2 LQKENI. CDR3 in amino acids: CASSPLRGLNEQYF. The CDR3 coding sequence is TGTGCCAGCTCACCCCTGCGGGGGTTGAACGAGCAGTACTTC.